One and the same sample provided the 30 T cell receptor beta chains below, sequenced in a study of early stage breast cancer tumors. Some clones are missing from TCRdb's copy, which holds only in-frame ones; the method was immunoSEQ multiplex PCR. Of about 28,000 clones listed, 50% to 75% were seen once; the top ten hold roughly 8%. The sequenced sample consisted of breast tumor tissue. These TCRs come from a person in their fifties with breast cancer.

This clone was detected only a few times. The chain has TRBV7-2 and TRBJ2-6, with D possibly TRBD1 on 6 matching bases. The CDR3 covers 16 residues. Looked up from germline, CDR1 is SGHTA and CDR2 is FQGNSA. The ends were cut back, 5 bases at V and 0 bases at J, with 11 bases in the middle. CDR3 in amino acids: CASSLTGSSGANVLTF. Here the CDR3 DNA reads TGTGCCAGCAGCCTAACAGGGTCCTCTGGGGCCAACGTCCTGACTTTC.

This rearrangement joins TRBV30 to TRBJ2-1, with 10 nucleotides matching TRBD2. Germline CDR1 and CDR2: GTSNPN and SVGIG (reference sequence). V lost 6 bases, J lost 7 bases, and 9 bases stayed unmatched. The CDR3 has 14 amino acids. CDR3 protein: CACEREGLENEQFF. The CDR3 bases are TGTGCCTGCGAGCGGGAGGGCCTTGAAAATGAGCAGTTCTTC.

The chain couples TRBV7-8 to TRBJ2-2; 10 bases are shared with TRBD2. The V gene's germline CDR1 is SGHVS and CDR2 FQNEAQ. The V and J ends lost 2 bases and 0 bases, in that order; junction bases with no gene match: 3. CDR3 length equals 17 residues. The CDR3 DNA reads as TGTGCCAGCAGCTTAAGGACTAGCGGAGCGAACACCGGGGAGCTGTTTTTT. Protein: CASSLRTSGANTGELFF.

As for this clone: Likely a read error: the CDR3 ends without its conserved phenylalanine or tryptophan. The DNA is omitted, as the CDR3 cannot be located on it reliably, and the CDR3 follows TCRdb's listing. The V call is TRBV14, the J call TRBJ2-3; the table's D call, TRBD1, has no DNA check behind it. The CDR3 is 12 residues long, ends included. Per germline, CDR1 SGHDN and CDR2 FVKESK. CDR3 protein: CASSRDRGRIFY.

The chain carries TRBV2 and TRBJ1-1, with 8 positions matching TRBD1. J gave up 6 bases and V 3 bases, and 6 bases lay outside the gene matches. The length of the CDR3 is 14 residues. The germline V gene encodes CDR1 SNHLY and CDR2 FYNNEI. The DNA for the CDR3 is TGTGCCAGCAGTGAGCGGACAGGGTCCGCTGAAGCTTTCTTT. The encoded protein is CASSERTGSAEAFF.

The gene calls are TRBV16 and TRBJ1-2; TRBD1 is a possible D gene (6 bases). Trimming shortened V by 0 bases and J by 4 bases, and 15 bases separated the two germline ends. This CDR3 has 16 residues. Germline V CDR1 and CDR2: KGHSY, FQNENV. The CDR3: CASSQSRSTGPYGYTF. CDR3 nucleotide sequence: TGTGCCAGCAGCCAATCCCGATCGACAGGCCCCTATGGCTACACCTTC.

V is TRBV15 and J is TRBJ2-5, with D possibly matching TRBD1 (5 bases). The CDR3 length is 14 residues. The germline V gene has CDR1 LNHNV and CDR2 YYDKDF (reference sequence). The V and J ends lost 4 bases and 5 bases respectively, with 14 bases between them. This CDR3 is CATSKHQGWETQYF. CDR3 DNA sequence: TGTGCCACCAGCAAACACCAGGGTTGGGAGACCCAGTACTTC.

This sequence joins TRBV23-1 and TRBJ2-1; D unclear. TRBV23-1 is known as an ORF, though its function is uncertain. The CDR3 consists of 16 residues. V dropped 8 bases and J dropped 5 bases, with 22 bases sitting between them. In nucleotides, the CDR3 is TGCGCCAGCGCCCGGCAATGGACGGGTCCAGACAATGAGCAGTTCTTC. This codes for CASARQWTGPDNEQFF.

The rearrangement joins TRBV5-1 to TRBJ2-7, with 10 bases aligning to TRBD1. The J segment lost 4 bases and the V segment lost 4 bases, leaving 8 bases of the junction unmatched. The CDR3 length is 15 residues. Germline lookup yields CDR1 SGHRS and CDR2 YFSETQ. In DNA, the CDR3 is TGCGCCAGCAGCGCTCCGGGACAGGGGTATTACGAGCAGTACTTC. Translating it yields CASSAPGQGYYEQYF.

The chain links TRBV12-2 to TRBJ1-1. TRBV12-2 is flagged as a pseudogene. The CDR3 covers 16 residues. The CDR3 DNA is TGTGCAAGTCGCTTAGCGTACGGAGGAATGAACACTGAAGCTTTCTTT. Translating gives CASRLAYGGMNTEAFF.

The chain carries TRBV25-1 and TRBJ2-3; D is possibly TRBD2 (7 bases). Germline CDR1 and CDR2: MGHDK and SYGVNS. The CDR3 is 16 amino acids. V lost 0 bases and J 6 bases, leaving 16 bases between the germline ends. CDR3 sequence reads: CASSEYGGKAGDTQYF. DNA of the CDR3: TGTGCCAGCAGTGAATATGGGGGCAAAGCGGGGGATACGCAGTATTTT. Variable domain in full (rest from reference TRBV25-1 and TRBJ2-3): EADIYQTPRYLVIGTGKKITLECSQTMGHDKMYWYQQDPGMELHLIHYSYGVNSTEKGDLSSESTVSRIRTEHFPLTLESARPSHTSQYLCASSEYGGKAGDTQYFGPGTRLTVL.

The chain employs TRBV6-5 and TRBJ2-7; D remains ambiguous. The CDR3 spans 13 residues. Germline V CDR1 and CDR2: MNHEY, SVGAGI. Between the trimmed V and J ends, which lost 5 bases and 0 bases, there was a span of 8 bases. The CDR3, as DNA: TGTGCCAGCAGTCCAGACGCCTCCTACGAGCAGTACTTC. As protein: CASSPDASYEQYF.

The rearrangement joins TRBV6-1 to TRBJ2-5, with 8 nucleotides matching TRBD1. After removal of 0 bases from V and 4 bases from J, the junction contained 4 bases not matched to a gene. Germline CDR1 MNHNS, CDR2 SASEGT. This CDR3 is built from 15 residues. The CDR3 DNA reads TGTGCCAGCAGTGAAGCTCAGGACAGGGCAGAGACCCAGTACTTC. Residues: CASSEAQDRAETQYF.

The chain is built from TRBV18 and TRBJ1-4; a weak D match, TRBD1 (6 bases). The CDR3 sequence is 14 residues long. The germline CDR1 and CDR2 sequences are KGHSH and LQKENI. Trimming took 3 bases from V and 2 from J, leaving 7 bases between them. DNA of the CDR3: TGTGCCAGCTCACCTCAGGGGACTAATGAAAAACTGTTTTTT. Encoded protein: CASSPQGTNEKLFF.

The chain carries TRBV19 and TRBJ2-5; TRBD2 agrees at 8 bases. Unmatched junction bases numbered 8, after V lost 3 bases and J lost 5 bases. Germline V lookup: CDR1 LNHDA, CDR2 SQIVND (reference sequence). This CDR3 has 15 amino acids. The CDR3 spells CASSMMSGSGETQYF. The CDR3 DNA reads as TGTGCCAGTAGTATGATGAGCGGGAGTGGGGAGACCCAGTACTTC.

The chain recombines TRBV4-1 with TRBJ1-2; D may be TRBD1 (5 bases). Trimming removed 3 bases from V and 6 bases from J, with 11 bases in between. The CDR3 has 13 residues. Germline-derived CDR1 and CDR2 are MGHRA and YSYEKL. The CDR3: CASSHPGTDGYTF. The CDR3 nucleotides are TGCGCCAGCAGCCACCCGGGGACTGATGGCTACACCTTC.

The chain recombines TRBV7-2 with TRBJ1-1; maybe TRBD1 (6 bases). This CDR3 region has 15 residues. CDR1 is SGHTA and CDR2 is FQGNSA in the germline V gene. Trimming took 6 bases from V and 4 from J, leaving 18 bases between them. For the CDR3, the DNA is TGTGCCAGCAGGCCTGGACACGTACAGGGCACTGAAGCTTTCTTT. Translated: CASRPGHVQGTEAFF.

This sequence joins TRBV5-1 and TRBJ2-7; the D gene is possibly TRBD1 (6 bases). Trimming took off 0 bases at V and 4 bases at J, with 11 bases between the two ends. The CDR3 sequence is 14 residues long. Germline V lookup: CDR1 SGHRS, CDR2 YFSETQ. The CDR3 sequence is CASSLGGGDYEQYF. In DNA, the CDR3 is TGCGCCAGCAGCTTGGGAGGGGGTGATTACGAGCAGTACTTC.

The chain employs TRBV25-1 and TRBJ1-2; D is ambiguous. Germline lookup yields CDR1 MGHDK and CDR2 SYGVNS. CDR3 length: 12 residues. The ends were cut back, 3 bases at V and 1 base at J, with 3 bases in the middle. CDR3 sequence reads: CASSDLNYGYTF. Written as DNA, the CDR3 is TGTGCCAGCAGTGACCTTAACTATGGCTACACCTTC.

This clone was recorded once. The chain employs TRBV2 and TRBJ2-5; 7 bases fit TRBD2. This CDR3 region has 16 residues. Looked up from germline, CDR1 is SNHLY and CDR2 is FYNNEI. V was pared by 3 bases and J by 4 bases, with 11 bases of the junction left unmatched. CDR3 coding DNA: TGTGCCAGCAGTGAGCGGGGCGGGAGTAGTGGAGAGACCCAGTACTTC. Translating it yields CASSERGGSSGETQYF.

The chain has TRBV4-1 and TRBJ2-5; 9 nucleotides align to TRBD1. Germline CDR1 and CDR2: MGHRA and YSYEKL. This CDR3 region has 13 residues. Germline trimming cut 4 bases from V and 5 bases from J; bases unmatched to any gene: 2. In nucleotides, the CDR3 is TGCGCCAGCAGCCGCGGGACAGGGGAGACCCAGTACTTC. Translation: CASSRGTGETQYF.

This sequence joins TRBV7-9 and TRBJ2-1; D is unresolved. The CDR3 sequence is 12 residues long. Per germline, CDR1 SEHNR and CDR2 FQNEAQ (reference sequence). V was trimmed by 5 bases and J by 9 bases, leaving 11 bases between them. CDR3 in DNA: TGTGCCAGCAGCCCCTGGGCAAGTGAGCAGTTCTTC. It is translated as CASSPWASEQFF.

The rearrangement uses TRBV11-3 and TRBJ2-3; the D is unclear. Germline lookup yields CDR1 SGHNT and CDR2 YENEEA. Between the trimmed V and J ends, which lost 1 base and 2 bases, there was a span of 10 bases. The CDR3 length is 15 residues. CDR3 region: CASSLGGTPTDTQYF. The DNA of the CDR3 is TGTGCCAGCAGCTTAGGGGGAACTCCCACAGATACGCAGTATTTT.

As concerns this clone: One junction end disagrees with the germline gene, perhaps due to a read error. DNA for the CDR3: TGCGCCAGCAGCCAAGATGGGATTTGGGGCACTAATGAAAAACTGTTTTTT. Residues: CASSQDGIWGTNEKLFF. The chain uses TRBV5-8 and TRBJ1-4; tentative D call: TRBD1 (5 bases). Germline CDR1 and CDR2: SGHTS and YDEGEE. The length of the CDR3 is 17 residues.

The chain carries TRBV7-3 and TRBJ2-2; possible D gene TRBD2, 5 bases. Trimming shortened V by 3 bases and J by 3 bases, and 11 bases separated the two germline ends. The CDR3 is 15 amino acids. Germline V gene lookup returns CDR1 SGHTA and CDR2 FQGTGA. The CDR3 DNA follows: TGTGCCAGCAGCTTTTCTAGCCGGGACACCGGGGAGCTGTTTTTT. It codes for CASSFSSRDTGELFF. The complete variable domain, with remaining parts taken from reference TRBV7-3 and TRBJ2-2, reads GAGVSQTPSNKVTEKGKYVELRCDPISGHTALYWYRQSLGQGPEFLIYFQGTGAADDSGLPNDRFFAVRPEGSVSTLKIQRTERGDSAVYLCASSFSSRDTGELFFGEGSRLTVL.

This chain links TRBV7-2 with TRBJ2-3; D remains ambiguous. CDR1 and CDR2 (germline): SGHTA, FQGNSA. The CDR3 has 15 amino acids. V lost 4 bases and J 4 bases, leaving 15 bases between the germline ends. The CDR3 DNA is TGTGCCAGCAGCTCGATAGTACTAAGGGCAGATACGCAGTATTTT. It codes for CASSSIVLRADTQYF.

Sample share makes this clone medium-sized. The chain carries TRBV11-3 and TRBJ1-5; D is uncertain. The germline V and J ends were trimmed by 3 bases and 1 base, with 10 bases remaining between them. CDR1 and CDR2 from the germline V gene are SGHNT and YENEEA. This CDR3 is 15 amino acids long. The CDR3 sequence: CASSFEGMSNQPQHF. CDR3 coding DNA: TGTGCCAGCAGCTTTGAGGGCATGAGCAATCAGCCCCAGCATTTT.

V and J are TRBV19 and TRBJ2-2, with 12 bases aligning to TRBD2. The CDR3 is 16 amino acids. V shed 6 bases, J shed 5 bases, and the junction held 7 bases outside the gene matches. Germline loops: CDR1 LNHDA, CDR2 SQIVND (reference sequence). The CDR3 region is CASRWGTSGRTGELFF. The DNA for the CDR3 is TGTGCCAGTAGATGGGGGACTAGCGGGCGGACCGGGGAGCTGTTTTTT.

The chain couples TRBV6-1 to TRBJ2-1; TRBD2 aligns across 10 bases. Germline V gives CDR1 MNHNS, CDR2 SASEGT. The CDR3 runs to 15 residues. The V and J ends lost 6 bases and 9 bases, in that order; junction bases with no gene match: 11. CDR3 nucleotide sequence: TGTGCCAGCAGCCCGGGACTAGCGTGGGGGGGTGAGCAGTTCTTC. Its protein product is CASSPGLAWGGEQFF.

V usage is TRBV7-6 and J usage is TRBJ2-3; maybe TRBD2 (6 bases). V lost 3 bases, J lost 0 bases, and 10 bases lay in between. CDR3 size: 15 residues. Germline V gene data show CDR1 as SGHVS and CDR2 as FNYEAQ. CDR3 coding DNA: TGTGCCAGCAGCTTCGAAGGGACTAGCACAGATACGCAGTATTTT. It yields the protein CASSFEGTSTDTQYF.